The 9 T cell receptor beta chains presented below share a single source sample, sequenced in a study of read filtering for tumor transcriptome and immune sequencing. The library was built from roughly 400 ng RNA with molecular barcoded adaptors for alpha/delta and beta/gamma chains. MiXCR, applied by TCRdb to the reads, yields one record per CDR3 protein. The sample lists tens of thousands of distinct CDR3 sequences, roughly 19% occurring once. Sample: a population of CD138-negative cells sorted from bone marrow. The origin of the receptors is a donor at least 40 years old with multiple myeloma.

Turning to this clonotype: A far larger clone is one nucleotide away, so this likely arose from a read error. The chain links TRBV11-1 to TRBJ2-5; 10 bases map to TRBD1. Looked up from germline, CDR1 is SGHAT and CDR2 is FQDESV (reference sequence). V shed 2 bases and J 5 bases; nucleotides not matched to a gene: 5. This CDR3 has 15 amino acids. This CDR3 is CASSLWDRGKETQYF. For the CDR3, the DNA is TGTGCCAGCAGCTTATGGGACAGGGGAAAGGAGACCCAGTACTTC.

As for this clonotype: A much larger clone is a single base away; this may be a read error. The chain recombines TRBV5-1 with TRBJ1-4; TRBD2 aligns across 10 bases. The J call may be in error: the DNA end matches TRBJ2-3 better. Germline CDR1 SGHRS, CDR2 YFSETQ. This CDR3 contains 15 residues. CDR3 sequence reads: CASSLEALAGDAQYF. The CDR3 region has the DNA TGCGCCAGCAGCTTGGAAGCGCTAGCGGGGGATGCGCAGTATTTT.

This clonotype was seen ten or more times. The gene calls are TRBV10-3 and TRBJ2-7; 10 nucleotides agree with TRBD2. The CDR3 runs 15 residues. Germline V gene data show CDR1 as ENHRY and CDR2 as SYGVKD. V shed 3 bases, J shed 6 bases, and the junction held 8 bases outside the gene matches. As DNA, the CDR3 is TGTGCCATCAGTGATTCCGGGACTAGCGCTGTCGAGCAGTACTTC. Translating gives CAISDSGTSAVEQYF.

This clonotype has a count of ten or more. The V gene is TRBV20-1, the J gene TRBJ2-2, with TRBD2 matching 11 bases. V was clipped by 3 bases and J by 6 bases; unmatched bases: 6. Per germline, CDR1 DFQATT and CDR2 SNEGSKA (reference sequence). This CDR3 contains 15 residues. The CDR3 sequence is CSASKTSGSSGELFF. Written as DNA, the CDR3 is TGCAGTGCTAGTAAAACTAGCGGGAGCTCCGGGGAGCTGTTTTTT.

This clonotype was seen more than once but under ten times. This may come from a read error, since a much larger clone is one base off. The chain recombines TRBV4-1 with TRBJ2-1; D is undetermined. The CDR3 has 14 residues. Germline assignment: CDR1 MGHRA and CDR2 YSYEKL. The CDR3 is CASNQEPGDNEQFF. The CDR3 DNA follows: TGCGCCAGCAACCAAGAACCCGGTGACAATGAGCAGTTCTTC.

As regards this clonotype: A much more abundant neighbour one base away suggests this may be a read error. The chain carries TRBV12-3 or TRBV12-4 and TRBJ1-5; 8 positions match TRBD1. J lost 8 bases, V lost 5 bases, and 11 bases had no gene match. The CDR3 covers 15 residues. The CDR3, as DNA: TGTGCCAGCAGTCCGGGACAGGATACCCGAGAGCCCCAGCATTTT. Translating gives CASSPGQDTREPQHF.

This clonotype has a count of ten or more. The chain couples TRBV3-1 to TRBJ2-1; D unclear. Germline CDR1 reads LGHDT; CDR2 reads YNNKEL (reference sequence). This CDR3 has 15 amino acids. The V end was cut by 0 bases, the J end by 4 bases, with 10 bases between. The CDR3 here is CASSQDSELYNEQFF. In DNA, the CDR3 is TGTGCCAGCAGCCAAGACTCGGAACTGTACAATGAGCAGTTCTTC.

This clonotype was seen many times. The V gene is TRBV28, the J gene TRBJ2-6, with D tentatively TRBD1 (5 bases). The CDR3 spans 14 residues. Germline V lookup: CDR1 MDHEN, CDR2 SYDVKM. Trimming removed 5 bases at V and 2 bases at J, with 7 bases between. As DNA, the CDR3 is TGTGCCAGCAGTACAGGAACTGGGGCCAACGTCCTGACTTTC. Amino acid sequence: CASSTGTGANVLTF.

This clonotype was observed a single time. CDR3 nucleotides: TGCGCCAGCACTAGCGGGGAGTATGAGCAGTTCTTC. Protein: CASTSGEYEQFF. The chain is built from TRBV10-2 and TRBJ2-1, with 9 bases that match TRBD2. The CDR3 has 12 residues. The V segment lost 7 bases and the J segment 8 bases; nucleotides outside the gene matches: 3. Germline V gene sequence: CDR1 WSHSY, CDR2 SAAADI.